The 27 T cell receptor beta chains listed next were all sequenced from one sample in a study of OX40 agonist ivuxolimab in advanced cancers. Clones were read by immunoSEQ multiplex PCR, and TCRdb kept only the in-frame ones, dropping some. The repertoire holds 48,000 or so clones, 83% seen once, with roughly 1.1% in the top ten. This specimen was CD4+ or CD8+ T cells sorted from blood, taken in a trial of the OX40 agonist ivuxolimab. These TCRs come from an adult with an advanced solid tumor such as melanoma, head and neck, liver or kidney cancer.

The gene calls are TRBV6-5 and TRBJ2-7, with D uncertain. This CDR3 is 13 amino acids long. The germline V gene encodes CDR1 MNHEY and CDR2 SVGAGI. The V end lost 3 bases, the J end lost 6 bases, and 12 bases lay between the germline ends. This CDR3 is CASSYSSSPEQYF. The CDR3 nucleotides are TGTGCCAGCAGTTATTCAAGCAGCCCCGAGCAGTACTTC.

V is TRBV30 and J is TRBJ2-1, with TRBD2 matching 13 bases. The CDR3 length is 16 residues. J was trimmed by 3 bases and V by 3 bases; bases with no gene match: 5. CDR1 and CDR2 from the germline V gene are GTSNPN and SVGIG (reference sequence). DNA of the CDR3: TGTGCCTGGAGGCGGACTAGCGGGGGTCTCTACAATGAGCAGTTCTTC. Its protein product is CAWRRTSGGLYNEQFF.

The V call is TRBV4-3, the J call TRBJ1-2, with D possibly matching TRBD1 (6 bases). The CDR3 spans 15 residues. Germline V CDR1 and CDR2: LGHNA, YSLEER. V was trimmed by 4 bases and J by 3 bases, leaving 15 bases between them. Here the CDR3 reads CASSPTVGTHYGYTF. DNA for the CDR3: TGCGCCAGCAGCCCCACGGTGGGGACACACTATGGCTACACCTTC.

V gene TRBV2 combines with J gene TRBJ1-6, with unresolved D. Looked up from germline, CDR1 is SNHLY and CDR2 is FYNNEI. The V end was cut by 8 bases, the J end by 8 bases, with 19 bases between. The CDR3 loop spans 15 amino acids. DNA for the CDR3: TGTGCCAGCGCTCCCTCGGGCCTCGCCTATTCACCCCTCCACTTT. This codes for CASAPSGLAYSPLHF.

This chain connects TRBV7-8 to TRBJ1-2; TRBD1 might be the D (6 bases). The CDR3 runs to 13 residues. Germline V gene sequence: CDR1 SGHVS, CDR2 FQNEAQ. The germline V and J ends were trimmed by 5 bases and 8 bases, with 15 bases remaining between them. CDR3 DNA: TGTGCCAGCAGCCATAGACAAGGGGGAGGCTACACCTTC. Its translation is CASSHRQGGGYTF.

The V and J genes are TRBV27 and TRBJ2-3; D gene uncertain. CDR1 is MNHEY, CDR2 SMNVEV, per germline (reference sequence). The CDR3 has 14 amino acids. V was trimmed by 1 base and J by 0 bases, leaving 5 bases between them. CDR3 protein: CASSLFASTDTQYF. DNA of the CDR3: TGTGCCAGCAGTTTATTTGCTAGCACAGATACGCAGTATTTT.

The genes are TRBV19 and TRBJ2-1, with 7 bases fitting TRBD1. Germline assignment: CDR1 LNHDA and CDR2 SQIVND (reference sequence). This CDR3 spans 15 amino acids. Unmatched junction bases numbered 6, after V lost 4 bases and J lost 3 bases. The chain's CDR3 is CASSKQGLIYNEQFF. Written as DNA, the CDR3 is TGTGCCAGTAGTAAACAGGGGCTTATCTACAATGAGCAGTTCTTC. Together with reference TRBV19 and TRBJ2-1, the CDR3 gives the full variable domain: DGGITQSPKYLFRKEGQNVTLSCEQNLNHDAMYWYRQDPGQGLRLIYYSQIVNDFQKGDIAEGYSVSREKKESFPLTVTSAQKNPTAFYLCASSKQGLIYNEQFFGPGTRLTVL.

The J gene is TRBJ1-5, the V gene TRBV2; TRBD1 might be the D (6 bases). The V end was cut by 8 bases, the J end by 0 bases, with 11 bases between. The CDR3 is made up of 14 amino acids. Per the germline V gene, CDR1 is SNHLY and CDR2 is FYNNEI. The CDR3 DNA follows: TGTGCCAGCCAAGGACAGAATAGCAATCAGCCCCAGCATTTT. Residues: CASQGQNSNQPQHF.

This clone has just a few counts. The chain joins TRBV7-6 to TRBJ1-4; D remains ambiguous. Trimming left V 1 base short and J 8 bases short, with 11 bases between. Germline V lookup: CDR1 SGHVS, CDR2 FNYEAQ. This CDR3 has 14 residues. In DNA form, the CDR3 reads TGTGCCAGCAGCTTAGAGGTTGCATCGGAAAAACTGTTTTTT. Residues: CASSLEVASEKLFF.

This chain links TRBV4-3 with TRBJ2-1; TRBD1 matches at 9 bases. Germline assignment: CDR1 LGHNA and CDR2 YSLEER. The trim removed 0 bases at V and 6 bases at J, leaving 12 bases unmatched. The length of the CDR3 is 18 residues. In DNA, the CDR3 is TGCGCCAGCAGCCAAGATATCCCGGGACAGGGTTTCTTCAATGAGCAGTTCTTC. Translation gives CASSQDIPGQGFFNEQFF.

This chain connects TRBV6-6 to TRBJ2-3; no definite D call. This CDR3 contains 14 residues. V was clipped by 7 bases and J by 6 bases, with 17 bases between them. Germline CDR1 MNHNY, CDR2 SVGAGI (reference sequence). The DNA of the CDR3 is TGTGCCAGCATTCAGACATACGCAAGGGATACGCAGTATTTT. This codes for CASIQTYARDTQYF.

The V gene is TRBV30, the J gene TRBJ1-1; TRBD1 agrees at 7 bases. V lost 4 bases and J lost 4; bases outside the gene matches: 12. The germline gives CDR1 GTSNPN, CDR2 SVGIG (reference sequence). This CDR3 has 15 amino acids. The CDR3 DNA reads TGTGCCTGGATCACAGGGGTTTATAGGAGCACTGAAGCTTTCTTT. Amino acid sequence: CAWITGVYRSTEAFF.

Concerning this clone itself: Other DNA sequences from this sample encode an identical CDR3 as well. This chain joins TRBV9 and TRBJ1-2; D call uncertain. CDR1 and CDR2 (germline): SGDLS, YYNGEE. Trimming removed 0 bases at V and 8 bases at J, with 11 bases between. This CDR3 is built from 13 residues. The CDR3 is CASSVGEGLGYTF. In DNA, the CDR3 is TGTGCCAGCAGCGTAGGGGAAGGGTTGGGCTACACCTTC.

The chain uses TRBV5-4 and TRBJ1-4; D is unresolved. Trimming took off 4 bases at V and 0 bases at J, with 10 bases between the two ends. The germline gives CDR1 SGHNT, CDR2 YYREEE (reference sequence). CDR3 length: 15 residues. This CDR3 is CASSEGWPTNEKLFF. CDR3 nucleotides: TGTGCCAGCAGCGAAGGGTGGCCAACTAATGAAAAACTGTTTTTT.

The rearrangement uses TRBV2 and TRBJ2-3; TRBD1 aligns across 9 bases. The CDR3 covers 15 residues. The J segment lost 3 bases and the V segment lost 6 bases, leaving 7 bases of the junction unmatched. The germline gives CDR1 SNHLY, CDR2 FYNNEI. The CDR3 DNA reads TGTGCCAGCAGCGCAGACAGGGGGGGGACAGATACGCAGTATTTT. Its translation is CASSADRGGTDTQYF.

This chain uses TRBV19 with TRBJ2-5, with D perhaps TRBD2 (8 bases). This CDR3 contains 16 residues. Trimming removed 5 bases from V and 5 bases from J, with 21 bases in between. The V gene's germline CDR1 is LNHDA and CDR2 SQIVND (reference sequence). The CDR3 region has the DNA TGTGCCAGTAGTTTATCCGGGACTAGGGGGCTGGAGACCCAGTACTTC. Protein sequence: CASSLSGTRGLETQYF.

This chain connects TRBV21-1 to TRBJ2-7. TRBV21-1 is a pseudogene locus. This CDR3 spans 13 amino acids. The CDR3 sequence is CASSKAPTYEQYF. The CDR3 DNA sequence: TGTGCCAGCAGCAAAGCGCCGACCTACGAGCAGTACTTC.

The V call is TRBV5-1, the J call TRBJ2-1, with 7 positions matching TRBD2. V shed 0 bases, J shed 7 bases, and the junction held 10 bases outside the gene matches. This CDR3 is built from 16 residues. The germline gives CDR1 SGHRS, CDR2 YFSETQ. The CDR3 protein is CASSLASSGAWNEQFF. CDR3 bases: TGCGCCAGCAGCTTGGCCTCCAGCGGGGCTTGGAATGAGCAGTTCTTC.

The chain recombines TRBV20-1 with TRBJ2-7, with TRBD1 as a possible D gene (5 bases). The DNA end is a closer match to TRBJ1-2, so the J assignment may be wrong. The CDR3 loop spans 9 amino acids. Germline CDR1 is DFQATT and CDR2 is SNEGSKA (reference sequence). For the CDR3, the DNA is TGCAGTGCTGGAACAGGTTACACCTTC. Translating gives CSAGTGYTF.

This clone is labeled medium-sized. This CDR3 is CASSLEAGAGNTIYF. The CDR3 DNA reads as TGTGCCAGCAGCTTAGAGGCAGGGGCTGGAAACACCATATATTTT. This chain links TRBV7-2 with TRBJ1-3, with D possibly matching TRBD1 (6 bases). The CDR3 length is 15 residues. V lost 1 base to trimming and J lost 2 bases, with 9 bases between them. CDR1 is SGHTA, CDR2 FQGNSA, per germline.

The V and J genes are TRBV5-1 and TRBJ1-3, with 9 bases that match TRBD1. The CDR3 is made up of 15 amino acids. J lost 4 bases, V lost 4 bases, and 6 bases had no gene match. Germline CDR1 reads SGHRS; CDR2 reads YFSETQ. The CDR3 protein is CASSTGQGTGNTIYF. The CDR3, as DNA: TGCGCCAGCAGCACTGGACAGGGGACCGGAAACACCATATATTTT.

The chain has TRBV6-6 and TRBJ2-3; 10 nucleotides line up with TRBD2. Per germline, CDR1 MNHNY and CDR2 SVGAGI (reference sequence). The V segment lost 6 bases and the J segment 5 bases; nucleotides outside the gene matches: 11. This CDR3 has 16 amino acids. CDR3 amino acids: CASRGGFSGGKDTQYF. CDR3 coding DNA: TGTGCCAGCAGGGGAGGTTTTAGCGGGGGGAAAGATACGCAGTATTTT.

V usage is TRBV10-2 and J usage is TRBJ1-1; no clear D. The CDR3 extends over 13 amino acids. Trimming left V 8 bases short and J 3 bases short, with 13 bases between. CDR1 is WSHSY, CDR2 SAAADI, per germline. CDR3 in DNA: TGCGCCAGCTTCCCGGACTCTGACACTGAAGCTTTCTTT. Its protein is CASFPDSDTEAFF.

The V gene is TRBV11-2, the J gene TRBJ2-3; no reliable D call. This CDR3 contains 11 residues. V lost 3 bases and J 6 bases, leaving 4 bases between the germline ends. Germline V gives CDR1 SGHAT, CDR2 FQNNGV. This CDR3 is CASSFQDTQYF. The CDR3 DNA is TGTGCCAGCAGCTTTCAGGATACGCAGTATTTT.

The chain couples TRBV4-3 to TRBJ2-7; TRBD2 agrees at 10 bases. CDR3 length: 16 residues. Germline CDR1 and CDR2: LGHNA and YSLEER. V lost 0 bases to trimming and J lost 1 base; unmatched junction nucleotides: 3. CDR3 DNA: TGCGCCAGCAGCCAAGACGCTAGCGGGGGTTCCTACGAGCAGTACTTC. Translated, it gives CASSQDASGGSYEQYF.

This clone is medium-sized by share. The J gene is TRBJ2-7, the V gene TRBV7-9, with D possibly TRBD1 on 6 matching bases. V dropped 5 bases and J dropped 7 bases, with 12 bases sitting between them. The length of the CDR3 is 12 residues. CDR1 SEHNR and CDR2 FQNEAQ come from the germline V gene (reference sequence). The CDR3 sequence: CASSPQGWEQYF. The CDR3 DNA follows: TGTGCCAGCAGCCCCCAGGGGTGGGAGCAGTACTTC.

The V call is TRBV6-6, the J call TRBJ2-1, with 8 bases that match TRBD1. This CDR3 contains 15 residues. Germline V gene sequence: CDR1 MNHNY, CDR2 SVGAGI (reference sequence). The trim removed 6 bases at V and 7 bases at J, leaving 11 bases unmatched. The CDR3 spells CASSLDRGGRNEQFF. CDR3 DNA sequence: TGTGCCAGCAGCTTAGACAGGGGAGGTCGGAATGAGCAGTTCTTC.